This TCR beta chain was found in a study of identifying expanded T cells in peripheral blood. As regards this clone: The antigen is unknown.

Healthy donors had no documented immune events, such as infections, while sampled. The data were produced by immunoSEQ multiplex PCR, yet TCRdb's version contains in-frame clones alone and is incomplete. Among about 91,000 clones listed, about 90% were seen once. This CDR3 contains 15 residues. The V gene's germline CDR1 is LNHDA and CDR2 SQIVND (reference sequence). J gave up 5 bases and V 9 bases, and 10 bases lay outside the gene matches. Study conclusions and caveats: Technical replicates showed around 1.2 changed clones; around two weeks roughly 15; four weeks 19. Variance in clone template counts between approximately two-week samples significantly increased with total template count across all healthy donors.

The chain couples TRBV19 to TRBJ1-6; 7 nucleotides line up with TRBD1. This clonotype was sampled from a person aged 18 to 69 in good health. Sequenced: blood. CDR3 in amino acids: CASQLLGQDNSPLHF. As DNA, the CDR3 is TGTGCCAGCCAGTTATTAGGACAGGATAATTCACCCCTCCACTTT.